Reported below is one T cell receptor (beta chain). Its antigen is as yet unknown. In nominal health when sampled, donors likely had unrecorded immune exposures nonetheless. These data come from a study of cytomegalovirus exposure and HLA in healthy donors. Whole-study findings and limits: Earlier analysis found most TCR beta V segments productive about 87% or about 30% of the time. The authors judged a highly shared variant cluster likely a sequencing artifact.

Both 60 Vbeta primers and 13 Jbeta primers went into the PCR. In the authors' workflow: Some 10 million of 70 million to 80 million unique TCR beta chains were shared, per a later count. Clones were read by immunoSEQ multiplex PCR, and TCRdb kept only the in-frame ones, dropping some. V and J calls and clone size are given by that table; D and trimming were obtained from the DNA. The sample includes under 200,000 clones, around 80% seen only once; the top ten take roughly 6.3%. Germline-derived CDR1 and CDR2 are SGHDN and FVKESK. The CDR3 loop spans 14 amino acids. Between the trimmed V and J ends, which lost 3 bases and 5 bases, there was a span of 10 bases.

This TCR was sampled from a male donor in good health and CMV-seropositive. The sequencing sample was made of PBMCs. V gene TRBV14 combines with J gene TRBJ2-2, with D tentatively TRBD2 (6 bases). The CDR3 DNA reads TGTGCCAGCAGCCAGACCCGGGGGACCGGGGAGCTGTTTTTT. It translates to CASSQTRGTGELFF.